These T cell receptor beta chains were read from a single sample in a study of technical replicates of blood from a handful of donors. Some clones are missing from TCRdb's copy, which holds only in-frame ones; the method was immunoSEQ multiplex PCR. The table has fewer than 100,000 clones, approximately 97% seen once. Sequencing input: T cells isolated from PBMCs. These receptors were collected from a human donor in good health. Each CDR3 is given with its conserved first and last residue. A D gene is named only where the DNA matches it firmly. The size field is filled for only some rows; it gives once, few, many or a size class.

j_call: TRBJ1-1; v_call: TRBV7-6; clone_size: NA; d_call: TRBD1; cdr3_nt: TGTGCCAGCAGCCCCGGGACAGGGACTGAAGCTTTCTTT; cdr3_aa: CASSPGTGTEAFF
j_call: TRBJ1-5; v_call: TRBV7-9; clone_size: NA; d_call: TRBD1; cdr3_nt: TGTGCCAGCAGCGGATGGGACAGGGAACATGATCAGCCCCAGCATTTT; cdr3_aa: CASSGWDREHDQPQHF
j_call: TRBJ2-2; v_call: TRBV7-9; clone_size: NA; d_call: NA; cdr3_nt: TGTGCCAGCAGCCAGGGGGGAGTCACCGGGGAGCTGTTTTTT; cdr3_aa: CASSQGGVTGELFF
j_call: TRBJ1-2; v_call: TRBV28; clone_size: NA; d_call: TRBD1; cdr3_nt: TGTGCCAGCAGAGATTCGGCAGGGGGTATCTCTGGCTACACCTTC; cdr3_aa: CASRDSAGGISGYTF
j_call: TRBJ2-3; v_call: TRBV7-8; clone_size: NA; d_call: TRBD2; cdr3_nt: TGTGCCAGCAGCCCTATAGCGGGAGGGCGCACAGATACGCAGTATTTT; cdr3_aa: CASSPIAGGRTDTQYF
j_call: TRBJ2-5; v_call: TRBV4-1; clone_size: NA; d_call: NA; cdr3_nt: TGCGCCAGCAGCGTCAGGACAGCGCCTCTCGAGACCCAGTACTTC; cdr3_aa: CASSVRTAPLETQYF
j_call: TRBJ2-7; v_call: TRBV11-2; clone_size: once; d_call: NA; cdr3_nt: TGTGCCAGCAGTCGAACAGAAATAAACTACGAGCAGTACTTC; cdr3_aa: CASSRTEINYEQYF
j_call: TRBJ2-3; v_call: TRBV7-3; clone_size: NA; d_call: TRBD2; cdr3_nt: TGTGCCAGCAGCCAGCCGACTAGCGGGCGGGGCACAGATACGCAGTATTTT; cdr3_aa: CASSQPTSGRGTDTQYF
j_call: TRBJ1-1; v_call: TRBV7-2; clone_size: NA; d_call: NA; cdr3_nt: TGTGCCAGCAGCGCGGGACGGAACACTGAAGCTTTCTTT; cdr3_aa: CASSAGRNTEAFF
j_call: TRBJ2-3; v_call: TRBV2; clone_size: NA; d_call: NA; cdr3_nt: TGTGCCAGCAAGAAGACTACAGGGAAGACAGATACGCAGTATTTT; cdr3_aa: CASKKTTGKTDTQYF
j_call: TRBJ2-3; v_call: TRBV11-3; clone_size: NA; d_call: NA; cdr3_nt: TGTGCCAGCAGCAAGGGCGGAGGGACGGCAGATACGCAGTATTTT; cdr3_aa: CASSKGGGTADTQYF
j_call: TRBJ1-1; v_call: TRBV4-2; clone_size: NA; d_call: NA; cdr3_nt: TGTGCCAGCAGCCAGGACGAACAGGGTTTCACTGAAGCTTTCTTT; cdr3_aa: CASSQDEQGFTEAFF
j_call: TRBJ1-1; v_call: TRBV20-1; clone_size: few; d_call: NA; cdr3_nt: TGCAGTGCTAGAGATAGAACTGAAGCTTTCTTT; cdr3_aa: CSARDRTEAFF
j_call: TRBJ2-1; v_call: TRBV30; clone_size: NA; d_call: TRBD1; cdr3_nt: TGTGCCTGGATGAAGGACAGGGTTTACAATGAGCAGTTCTTC; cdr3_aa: CAWMKDRVYNEQFF
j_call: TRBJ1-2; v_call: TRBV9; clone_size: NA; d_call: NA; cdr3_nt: TGTGCCAGCAGCGGGTTCAGTTATAACTATGGCTACACCTTC; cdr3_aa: CASSGFSYNYGYTF
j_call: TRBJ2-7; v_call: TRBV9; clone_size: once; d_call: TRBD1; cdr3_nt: TGTGCCAGCAGCGTAGGACAGGGAGTATACGAGCAGTACTTC; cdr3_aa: CASSVGQGVYEQYF
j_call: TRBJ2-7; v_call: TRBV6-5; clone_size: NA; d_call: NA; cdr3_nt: TGTGCCAGCAGAGGTAGACTTTTTTTCTCCTACGAGCAGTACTTC; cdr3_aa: CASRGRLFFSYEQYF
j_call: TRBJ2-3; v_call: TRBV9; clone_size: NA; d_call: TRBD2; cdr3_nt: TGTGCCAGCAGCGGTGGGGGAGGGGTCACAGATACGCAGTATTTT; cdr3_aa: CASSGGGGVTDTQYF
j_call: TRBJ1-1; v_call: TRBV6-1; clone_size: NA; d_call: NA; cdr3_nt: TGTGCCAGCAGTGAAGGTCATGGGCACCGCCTATTCTTT; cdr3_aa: CASSEGHGHRLFF
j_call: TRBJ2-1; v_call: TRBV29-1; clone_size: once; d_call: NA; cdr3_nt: TGCAGCGTTGATGGGGACACCTACAATGAGCAGTTCTTC; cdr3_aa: CSVDGDTYNEQFF
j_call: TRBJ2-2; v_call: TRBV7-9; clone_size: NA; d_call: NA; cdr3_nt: TGTGCCAGCAGCTCACGGGGGGCCAACACCGGGGAGCTGTTTTTT; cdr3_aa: CASSSRGANTGELFF
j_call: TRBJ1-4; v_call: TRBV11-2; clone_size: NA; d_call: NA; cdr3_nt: TGTGCCAGCAGTTTCCAAGGCGGGGACTACAATGAAAAACTGTTTTTT; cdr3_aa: CASSFQGGDYNEKLFF
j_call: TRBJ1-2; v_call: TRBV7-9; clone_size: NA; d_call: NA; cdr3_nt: TGTGCCAGCAGCAAAGGGGATCTCAGGGAGGGCTATGGCTACACCTTC; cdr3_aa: CASSKGDLREGYGYTF
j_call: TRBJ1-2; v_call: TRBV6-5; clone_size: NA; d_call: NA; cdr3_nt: TGTGCCAGCAGCCAGGCCAGCTACTATGGCTACACCTTC; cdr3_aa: CASSQASYYGYTF